Sequencing of this T cell receptor beta chain was carried out in a study of cytomegalovirus exposure and HLA in healthy donors. Overall study: A later analysis reported the 130 or so validation repertoires used the same platform as the 500 to 800 first-cohort repertoires. Regarding the study as a whole: In vitro, three CMV-associated chains proved specific for CMV antigens. Cytomegalovirus-associated TCR beta chains were listed, numbering roughly 150.

Using immunoSEQ multiplex PCR, the repertoire was profiled, and TCRdb retains in-frame clones only, with some absent. This table has under 200,000 clones, around 88% appearing once. Details on this clone: Its antigen is unidentified.

V was trimmed by 1 base and J by 2 bases, leaving 13 bases between them. This CDR3 is built from 16 residues. The V gene's germline CDR1 is SGHRS and CDR2 YFSETQ. The clonotype was recovered from a woman aged 18-29 years in good health and CMV-seronegative. The genes are TRBV5-1 and TRBJ2-1; D might be TRBD2 (6 bases). Material: PBMCs. The CDR3, as DNA: TGCGCCAGCAGCTTGTCCGGCGGGGTGCCCTACAATGAGCAGTTCTTC. This translates into CASSLSGGVPYNEQFF.